A single sample is the source of the 19 T cell receptor beta chains below, sequenced in a study of long-term antiretroviral therapy in people with HIV. The assay, immunoSEQ v3.0, was run at survey level. Sequenced by immunoSEQ multiplex PCR; TCRdb stores in-frame clones only, minus some. The profile shows around 15,000 clones, around 89% of them singletons. Material: unsorted PBMCs, obtained 6.9 years after starting antiretroviral therapy. The receptors stem from a man between 45 and 60 years old with HIV.

This sequence joins TRBV28 and TRBJ1-2; D is undetermined. The CDR3 is made up of 13 amino acids. The V gene lost 6 bases and the J gene lost 1 base, with 9 bases spanning the gap. Germline V CDR1 and CDR2: MDHEN, SYDVKM. CDR3 sequence: CASRSGSNYGYTF. The DNA for the CDR3 is TGTGCCAGCAGATCCGGGAGTAACTATGGCTACACCTTC.

This clone was counted once. The chain combines TRBV10-1 with TRBJ2-1; D uncertain. Per the germline V gene, CDR1 is WNHNN and CDR2 is SYGVQD (reference sequence). V gave up 2 bases and J gave up 0 bases, with 8 bases separating them. This CDR3 spans 15 amino acids. DNA of the CDR3: TGCGCCAGCAGTGAGCCGGCGAGCTCCTACAATGAGCAGTTCTTC. Protein product: CASSEPASSYNEQFF.

The chain has TRBV27 and TRBJ2-2, with 8 nucleotides matching TRBD1. From germline, CDR1 is MNHEY and CDR2 SMNVEV (reference sequence). This CDR3 is 16 amino acids long. The J segment lost 0 bases and the V segment lost 4 bases, leaving 4 bases of the junction unmatched. Written as DNA, the CDR3 is TGTGCCAGCAGTTCTTGGACAGGGACGAACACCGGGGAGCTGTTTTTT. Its translation is CASSSWTGTNTGELFF.

V is TRBV19 and J is TRBJ2-1; TRBD2 matches 9 bases. Germline V lookup: CDR1 LNHDA, CDR2 SQIVND (reference sequence). The V segment lost 5 bases and the J segment 4 bases; nucleotides outside the gene matches: 6. The CDR3 length is 15 residues. The CDR3 protein is CASSAGLAGYNEQFF. The CDR3 nucleotides read TGTGCCAGTAGTGCAGGTCTAGCGGGGTACAATGAGCAGTTCTTC.

The chain combines TRBV5-8 with TRBJ2-7; a weak D match, TRBD1 (5 bases). CDR3 length equals 17 residues. The V end lost 0 bases, the J end lost 6 bases, and 22 bases lay between the germline ends. Germline V gives CDR1 SGHTS, CDR2 YDEGEE. CDR3 sequence (DNA): TGTGCCAGCAGCTTGGAGGTTGGGGCCGCCGGGCTTGGCGAGCAGTACTTC. Protein product: CASSLEVGAAGLGEQYF.

The chain employs TRBV18 and TRBJ2-5, with D possibly matching TRBD2 (6 bases). Germline lookup yields CDR1 KGHSH and CDR2 LQKENI. Trimming left V 2 bases short and J 5 bases short, with 9 bases between. There are 13 residues in the CDR3. CDR3 residues: CASSPGGTETQYF. The CDR3 DNA is TGTGCCAGCTCACCAGGGGGGACCGAGACCCAGTACTTC.

The V call is TRBV6-6, the J call TRBJ2-7; 9 bases agree with TRBD1. The CDR3 sequence is 15 residues long. J gave up 1 base and V 4 bases, and 5 bases lay outside the gene matches. The V gene's germline CDR1 is MNHNY and CDR2 SVGAGI (reference sequence). DNA of the CDR3: TGTGCCAGCAGTTCCAGCGGGACAGGGTCCTACGAGCAGTACTTC. Encoded protein: CASSSSGTGSYEQYF.

CDR3 in amino acids: CASSLEWQGATEAFF. The CDR3 nucleotides are TGTGCCAGCAGCTTGGAATGGCAGGGGGCTACTGAAGCTTTCTTT. V is TRBV5-8 and J is TRBJ1-1; TRBD1 matches 8 bases. The CDR3 loop spans 15 amino acids. V dropped 0 bases and J dropped 5; count of bases not matched to a gene: 6. From germline, CDR1 is SGHTS and CDR2 YDEGEE. Complete variable domain (other parts from reference TRBV5-8 and TRBJ1-1): EAGVTQSPTHLIKTRGQQATLRCSPISGHTSVYWYQQALGLGLQFLLWYDEGEERNRGNFPPRFSGRQFPNYSSELNVNALELEDSALYLCASSLEWQGATEAFFGQGTRLTVV.

The chain links TRBV5-4 to TRBJ1-1; D gene unclear. This CDR3 contains 13 residues. Trimming shortened V by 5 bases and J by 6 bases, and 14 bases separated the two germline ends. Per germline, CDR1 SGHNT and CDR2 YYREEE (reference sequence). CDR3: CASRDSMTPEAFF. Written as DNA, the CDR3 is TGTGCCAGCAGGGACTCGATGACCCCTGAAGCTTTCTTT.

The chain has TRBV19 and TRBJ1-1; D call uncertain. The germline gives CDR1 LNHDA, CDR2 SQIVND (reference sequence). V lost 7 bases to trimming and J lost 7 bases, with 13 bases between them. The CDR3 is 12 residues long. The CDR3 reads CASKERTSEAFF. As DNA, the CDR3 is TGTGCCAGTAAAGAAAGGACTAGTGAAGCTTTCTTT.

The chain joins TRBV7-2 to TRBJ2-3; D possibly corresponds to TRBD1 (5 bases). Germline CDR1 and CDR2: SGHTA and FQGNSA. This CDR3 is 15 amino acids long. Trimming took 3 bases from V and 1 from J, leaving 11 bases between them. The CDR3 DNA reads TGTGCCAGCAGCTTGGTCCTCAGGGGCACAGATACGCAGTATTTT. Amino acid sequence: CASSLVLRGTDTQYF.

V and J are TRBV29-1 and TRBJ2-5; tentatively, D is TRBD1 (5 bases). Germline V gene sequence: CDR1 SQVTM, CDR2 ANQGSEA. The CDR3 has 11 residues. Deletions cut 4 bases from V and 5 bases from J, with 8 bases between. The CDR3 DNA reads TGCAGCGTTGGACAGCCCGAGACCCAGTACTTC. Translating it yields CSVGQPETQYF.

This chain connects TRBV30 to TRBJ2-1; 11 bases line up with TRBD2. Germline V gene sequence: CDR1 GTSNPN, CDR2 SVGIG (reference sequence). The CDR3 is 14 residues long. V lost 4 bases to trimming and J lost 7 bases; unmatched junction nucleotides: 6. The CDR3 here is CAWTGTSGRNEQFF. CDR3 DNA: TGTGCCTGGACCGGGACTAGCGGTCGAAATGAGCAGTTCTTC.

This chain uses TRBV6-6 with TRBJ1-2, with 10 positions matching TRBD1. The germline V gene encodes CDR1 MNHNY and CDR2 SVGAGI (reference sequence). V dropped 6 bases and J dropped 8; count of bases not matched to a gene: 12. The CDR3 has 15 amino acids. CDR3 sequence reads: CASSRSPGQGLGYTF. The CDR3 DNA follows: TGTGCCAGCAGCCGCTCCCCGGGACAGGGGCTCGGCTACACCTTC.

The V call is TRBV6-5, the J call TRBJ2-1, with 11 positions matching TRBD2. This CDR3 region has 14 residues. Germline loops: CDR1 MNHEY, CDR2 SVGAGI. V lost 6 bases to trimming and J lost 5 bases; unmatched junction nucleotides: 3. The CDR3 region is CASSGTSGNNEQFF. CDR3 DNA: TGTGCCAGCAGCGGGACTAGCGGAAACAATGAGCAGTTCTTC.

The sample holds one count of this clone. The chain couples TRBV5-1 to TRBJ1-2, with D perhaps matching TRBD1 (5 bases). The CDR3 sequence is 16 residues long. V was trimmed by 4 bases and J by 1 base, leaving 17 bases between them. The germline V gene encodes CDR1 SGHRS and CDR2 YFSETQ. The chain's CDR3 is CASSASPTAYNYGYTF. The CDR3 DNA is TGCGCCAGCAGCGCGTCCCCGACAGCCTATAACTATGGCTACACCTTC.

The rearrangement links TRBV27 to TRBJ2-1, with 13 bases matching TRBD2. From germline, CDR1 is MNHEY and CDR2 SMNVEV (reference sequence). The CDR3 consists of 14 residues. Losses at the gene ends were 6 bases for V and 6 bases for J; bases not matched to a gene: 2. The CDR3 region is CASRGLAGTNEQFF. In nucleotides, the CDR3 is TGTGCCAGCAGGGGACTAGCGGGGACCAATGAGCAGTTCTTC.

The genes are TRBV7-2 and TRBJ2-7, with TRBD1 matching 10 bases. Trimming at V came to 1 base and at J to 5 bases, leaving 5 bases not matched to a gene. The germline CDR1 and CDR2 sequences are SGHTA and FQGNSA. This CDR3 comprises 15 residues. Here the CDR3 DNA reads TGTGCCAGCAGCTTAGTTAGGACAGGGGGTCACGAGCAGTACTTC. Translated, it gives CASSLVRTGGHEQYF.

This rearrangement joins TRBV7-2 to TRBJ2-7; weak D call: TRBD2 (5 bases). Trimming removed 0 bases from V and 6 bases from J, with 12 bases in between. CDR1 is SGHTA and CDR2 is FQGNSA in the germline V gene. The CDR3 totals 14 residues. In nucleotides, the CDR3 is TGTGCCAGCAGCTTAGCACTAGATACCGGCGAGCAGTACTTC. Its translation is CASSLALDTGEQYF.